This entry describes one T cell receptor (beta chain). Its antigen remains unidentified. The source of the sample is a study of CD8 T cells in ankylosing spondylitis. Findings and caveats of the study: Those disease-linked clones were CD8+; they were also relatively rare in peripheral blood. Some motif variants were previously reported in reactive arthritis synovial fluid and blood. A motif in TCR beta, a set of roughly eight highly homologous variants, appeared characteristic of ankylosing spondylitis blood. Reported data indicate significant enrichment of disease-linked clones within matched ankylosing spondylitis synovial fluid.

Quantitative molecular-barcoded 5'-RACE generated the TCR beta libraries. Using its own MiXCR run on the 5' RACE reads, TCRdb lists one record per CDR3 protein. Of fewer than 550,000 distinct CDR3 sequences in the sample, 5.3% were seen once. This clonotype was sampled from a male donor with ankylosing spondylitis. Sequencing input: blood, either unsorted or a sorted T cell fraction (not recorded which).

The CDR3 here is CASSFLAGGPAKNIQYF. CDR3 bases: TGTGCCAGCAGTTTTCTAGCGGGGGGTCCAGCCAAAAACATTCAGTACTTC. The chain couples TRBV28 to TRBJ2-4; TRBD2 matches 11 bases. Germline V gene sequence: CDR1 MDHEN, CDR2 SYDVKM. Trimming cost V 3 bases and J 0 bases; bases outside gene matches: 4. This CDR3 is built from 17 residues.